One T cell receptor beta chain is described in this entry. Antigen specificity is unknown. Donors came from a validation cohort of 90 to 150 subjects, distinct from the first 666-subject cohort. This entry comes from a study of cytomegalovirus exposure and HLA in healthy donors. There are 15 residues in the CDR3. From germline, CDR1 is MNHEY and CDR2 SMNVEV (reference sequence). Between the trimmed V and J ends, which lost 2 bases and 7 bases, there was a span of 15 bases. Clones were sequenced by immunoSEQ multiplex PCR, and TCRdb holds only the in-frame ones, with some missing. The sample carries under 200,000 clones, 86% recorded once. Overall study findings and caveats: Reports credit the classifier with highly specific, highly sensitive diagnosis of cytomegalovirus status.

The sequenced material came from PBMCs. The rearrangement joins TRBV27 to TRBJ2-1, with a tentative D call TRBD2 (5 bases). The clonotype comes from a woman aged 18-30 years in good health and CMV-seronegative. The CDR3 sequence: CASSLIAFPGNEQFF. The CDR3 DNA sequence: TGTGCCAGCAGTTTAATAGCGTTCCCTGGGAATGAGCAGTTCTTC.